The 25 T cell receptor beta chains in this list originate from one sample, sequenced in a study of cytomegalovirus exposure and HLA in healthy donors. Sequencing was performed with immunoSEQ multiplex PCR; in TCRdb, only in-frame clones are kept and a portion is missing. Of 250,000 to 300,000 clones detected, nearly 90% appear once; the ten largest clones hold under 0.45%. The sequenced sample consisted of PBMCs. These receptors all stem from a woman under 30 in good health and CMV-seronegative.

V usage is TRBV4-3 and J usage is TRBJ2-7, with 9 bases identical to TRBD1. V shed 1 base, J shed 4 bases, and the junction held 2 bases outside the gene matches. Germline values: CDR1 LGHNA, CDR2 YSLEER. This CDR3 has 14 amino acids. Here the CDR3 DNA reads TGCGCCAGCAGCCAAGGGACAGGGGAGTACGAGCAGTACTTC. Its translation is CASSQGTGEYEQYF.

The chain has TRBV28 and TRBJ2-7; the D gene is possibly TRBD2 (5 bases). Germline CDR1 is MDHEN and CDR2 is SYDVKM. V lost 3 bases and J lost 2, with 11 bases in between. The CDR3 spans 14 residues. CDR3 amino acids: CASSLRGWAYEQYF. The CDR3 bases are TGTGCCAGCAGTTTGAGAGGGTGGGCCTACGAGCAGTACTTC.

This chain uses TRBV7-9 with TRBJ2-7, with D unclear. There are 14 residues in the CDR3. CDR1 is SEHNR and CDR2 is FQNEAQ in the germline V gene (reference sequence). V shed 1 base and J shed 1 base, with 8 bases lying between them. CDR3 nucleotide sequence: TGTGCCAGCAGCTTAGATCAGGTTTCCTACGAGCAGTACTTC. Translation: CASSLDQVSYEQYF.

In this sample, this clone turned up a few times. J is TRBJ1-3 and V is TRBV18; the D is unclear. This CDR3 has 15 residues. The V and J ends lost 0 bases and 0 bases respectively, with 6 bases between them. Germline CDR1 is KGHSH and CDR2 is LQKENI. CDR3 in amino acids: CASSPPASSGNTIYF. CDR3 nucleotides: TGTGCCAGCTCACCACCGGCCAGCTCTGGAAACACCATATATTTT. The full variable domain, in which reference TRBV18 and TRBJ1-3 provide the parts outside the CDR3, is NAGVMQNPRHLVRRRGQEARLRCSPMKGHSHVYWYRQLPEEGLKFMVYLQKENIIDESGMPKERFSAEFPKEGPSILRIQQVVRGDSAAYFCASSPPASSGNTIYFGEGSWLTVV.

The J gene is TRBJ2-3, the V gene TRBV30; D is ambiguous. Germline CDR1 GTSNPN, CDR2 SVGIG (reference sequence). V was trimmed by 4 bases and J by 4 bases, leaving 12 bases between them. CDR3 length: 13 amino acids. CDR3 in amino acids: CAWTHKKPDTQYF. The CDR3 coding sequence is TGTGCCTGGACCCATAAGAAGCCAGATACGCAGTATTTT. Full variable domain (rest looked up from reference TRBV30 and TRBJ2-3): SQTIHQWPATLVQPVGSPLSLECTVEGTSNPNLYWYRQAAGRGLQLLFYSVGIGQISSEVPQNLSASRPQDRQFILSSKKLLLSDSGFYLCAWTHKKPDTQYFGPGTRLTVL.

This rearrangement joins TRBV18 to TRBJ2-1, with 11 positions matching TRBD2. The germline V gene has CDR1 KGHSH and CDR2 LQKENI. This CDR3 has 18 amino acids. Trimming at V came to 0 bases and at J to 7 bases, leaving 11 bases not matched to a gene. CDR3 sequence: CASSPPSSGGAIGNEQFF. CDR3 nucleotides: TGTGCCAGCTCACCACCGAGTAGCGGGGGGGCTATCGGTAATGAGCAGTTCTTC.

CDR3 residues: CASSRTGEVNTEAFF. CDR3 coding DNA: TGTGCCAGCTCTCGGACAGGGGAGGTGAACACTGAAGCTTTCTTT. The chain carries TRBV18 and TRBJ1-1; 9 bases align to TRBD1. From germline, CDR1 is KGHSH and CDR2 LQKENI. This CDR3 has 15 amino acids. Trimming at V came to 6 bases and at J to 0 bases, leaving 5 bases not matched to a gene.

V usage is TRBV6-5 and J usage is TRBJ1-6; 10 bases align to TRBD1. This CDR3 is built from 15 residues. In germline, CDR1 is MNHEY, CDR2 SVGAGI. The trim removed 2 bases at V and 8 bases at J, leaving 3 bases unmatched. This CDR3 is CASSYVGTGDSPLHF. CDR3 in DNA: TGTGCCAGCAGTTACGTCGGGACAGGGGATTCACCCCTCCACTTT.

This sequence joins TRBV29-1 and TRBJ2-3, with 8 bases fitting TRBD2. The CDR3 consists of 13 residues. CDR1 and CDR2 from the germline V gene are SQVTM and ANQGSEA. This chain's CDR3 is CSCYGGALDTQYF. CDR3 sequence (DNA): TGCAGTTGTTACGGGGGGGCCTTAGATACGCAGTATTTT.

The V gene is TRBV11-2, the J gene TRBJ1-6; the D gene is possibly TRBD1 (6 bases). Germline assignment: CDR1 SGHAT and CDR2 FQNNGV. The V end lost 3 bases, the J end lost 8 bases, and 14 bases lay between the germline ends. This CDR3 comprises 15 residues. The CDR3 loop reads CASSFTGNQDSPLHF. The CDR3 nucleotides read TGTGCCAGCAGCTTCACAGGGAACCAGGATTCACCCCTCCACTTT.

This sequence joins TRBV10-3 and TRBJ2-2; D perhaps matches TRBD1 (6 bases). The V end lost 6 bases, the J end lost 1 base, and 15 bases lay between the germline ends. In germline, CDR1 is ENHRY, CDR2 SYGVKD. The CDR3 spans 16 residues. DNA of the CDR3: TGTGCCATCAGCTATAAAAGGACAGAGAACACCGGGGAGCTGTTTTTT. This sequence encodes CAISYKRTENTGELFF.

V is TRBV19 and J is TRBJ2-3; possibly TRBD2 for D (6 bases). The germline gives CDR1 LNHDA, CDR2 SQIVND (reference sequence). The V end was cut by 7 bases, the J end by 4 bases, with 18 bases between. The CDR3 loop spans 15 amino acids. CDR3 protein: CASTTTGGFADTQYF. In nucleotides, the CDR3 is TGTGCCAGTACCACGACTGGGGGGTTCGCAGATACGCAGTATTTT.

The V and J genes are TRBV27 and TRBJ2-2, with TRBD2 matching 7 bases. CDR3 length: 14 amino acids. CDR1 and CDR2 from the germline V gene are MNHEY and SMNVEV (reference sequence). J gave up 3 bases and V 2 bases, and 0 bases lay outside the gene matches. The CDR3 sequence: CASSLRGDTGELFF. The CDR3 DNA follows: TGTGCCAGCAGTTTACGGGGGGACACCGGGGAGCTGTTTTTT.

The V call is TRBV25-1, the J call TRBJ2-1, with D maybe TRBD1 (6 bases). This CDR3 has 12 amino acids. V lost 1 base to trimming and J lost 16 bases, with 14 bases between them. Germline CDR1 and CDR2: MGHDK and SYGVNS. The CDR3 nucleotides are TGTGCCAGCAGTGAATGCAGACAGGAGGACTTCTTC. This encodes CASSECRQEDFF.

J is TRBJ2-2 and V is TRBV4-2; TRBD1 agrees at 8 bases. Germline V gene sequence: CDR1 LGHNA, CDR2 YNFKEQ. The ends lost 4 bases at V and 1 base at J; junction bases unmatched: 20. The CDR3 length is 21 residues. CDR3 residues: CASSPDYWTGPVTMNTGELFF. The CDR3 DNA reads TGTGCCAGCAGCCCAGATTATTGGACAGGGCCTGTTACCATGAACACCGGGGAGCTGTTTTTT.

V and J are TRBV11-2 and TRBJ2-7, with TRBD1 matching 7 bases. The germline CDR1 and CDR2 sequences are SGHAT and FQNNGV. The CDR3 covers 14 residues. V shed 5 bases, J shed 3 bases, and the junction held 7 bases outside the gene matches. CDR3 sequence (DNA): TGTGCCAGCAGCCTACGGGACAGTTACTACGAGCAGTACTTC. The encoded protein is CASSLRDSYYEQYF.

The chain recombines TRBV7-9 with TRBJ2-2, with TRBD2 identical over 11 bases. V was pared by 4 bases and J by 5 bases, with 3 bases of the junction left unmatched. This CDR3 is built from 15 residues. Germline V gene sequence: CDR1 SEHNR, CDR2 FQNEAQ (reference sequence). CDR3 nucleotides: TGTGCCAGCAGCTGGACTAGCGGGCGGACCGGGGAGCTGTTTTTT. This codes for CASSWTSGRTGELFF.

Note on this clone: Within the sample, other DNA sequences also encode this same CDR3. The chain recombines TRBV4-1 with TRBJ1-2; 9 bases match TRBD1. Trimming took 1 base from V and 8 from J; bases not matched to a gene: 2. The CDR3 extends over 13 amino acids. Germline CDR1 is MGHRA and CDR2 is YSYEKL. CDR3 nucleotides: TGCGCCAGCAGCCAAGGGACAGGGGACGGCTACACCTTC. It codes for CASSQGTGDGYTF.

This chain joins TRBV7-8 and TRBJ2-1; 10 nucleotides match TRBD2. Germline V lookup: CDR1 SGHVS, CDR2 FQNEAQ. J gave up 7 bases and V 3 bases, and 6 bases lay outside the gene matches. CDR3 length: 15 amino acids. The CDR3 DNA follows: TGTGCCAGCAGCTTCCTAGCGGGGGAGGGAAATGAGCAGTTCTTC. Translation gives CASSFLAGEGNEQFF.

This rearrangement joins TRBV6-6 to TRBJ2-2, with D maybe TRBD1 (6 bases). Germline V gives CDR1 MNHNY, CDR2 SVGAGI (reference sequence). Trimming cost V 0 bases and J 3 bases, with 11 bases left between them. The CDR3 extends over 16 amino acids. CDR3 amino acids: CASSYSNEGDTGELFF. DNA of the CDR3: TGTGCCAGCAGTTACTCGAACGAGGGGGACACCGGGGAGCTGTTTTTT.

The chain carries TRBV7-6 and TRBJ2-1, with TRBD2 matching over 9 bases. The CDR3 consists of 17 residues. Germline CDR1 reads SGHVS; CDR2 reads FNYEAQ. V lost 8 bases to trimming and J lost 0 bases; unmatched junction nucleotides: 11. CDR3 protein: CASLGVAGASSYNEQFF. CDR3 coding DNA: TGTGCCAGCCTCGGGGTAGCGGGGGCTAGCTCCTACAATGAGCAGTTCTTC.

The chain has TRBV5-6 and TRBJ2-7; a possible D gene is TRBD1 (6 bases). The CDR3 length is 16 residues. Germline V CDR1 and CDR2: SGHDT, YYEEEE. Trimming shortened V by 3 bases and J by 4 bases, and 20 bases separated the two germline ends. The CDR3: CASSSMDRDKTYEQYF. In nucleotides, the CDR3 is TGTGCCAGCAGCTCCATGGACCGGGACAAAACATACGAGCAGTACTTC.

The V gene is TRBV5-6, the J gene TRBJ2-5, with 14 bases aligning to TRBD2. The V segment lost 4 bases and the J segment 3 bases; nucleotides outside the gene matches: 5. Germline V gene data show CDR1 as SGHDT and CDR2 as YYEEEE. The CDR3 spans 16 residues. CDR3 in amino acids: CASSPGLAGGEETQYF. The CDR3 coding sequence is TGTGCCAGCAGCCCCGGACTAGCGGGAGGAGAAGAGACCCAGTACTTC.

This clone appeared once. The chain joins TRBV28 to TRBJ2-7; TRBD1 matches 7 bases. Germline-derived CDR1 and CDR2 are MDHEN and SYDVKM. The J segment lost 3 bases and the V segment lost 5 bases, leaving 7 bases of the junction unmatched. The CDR3 contains 14 residues. CDR3 in amino acids: CASSTRDRVYEQYF. CDR3 nucleotides: TGTGCCAGCAGTACTCGGGACAGAGTCTACGAGCAGTACTTC.

J is TRBJ2-1 and V is TRBV2; TRBD2 might be the D (5 bases). The CDR3 consists of 13 residues. Germline-derived CDR1 and CDR2 are SNHLY and FYNNEI. The germline V and J ends were trimmed by 7 bases and 1 base, with 8 bases remaining between them. In nucleotides, the CDR3 is TGTGCCAGCATCCGGGATTCCTACAATGAGCAGTTCTTC. This sequence encodes CASIRDSYNEQFF.